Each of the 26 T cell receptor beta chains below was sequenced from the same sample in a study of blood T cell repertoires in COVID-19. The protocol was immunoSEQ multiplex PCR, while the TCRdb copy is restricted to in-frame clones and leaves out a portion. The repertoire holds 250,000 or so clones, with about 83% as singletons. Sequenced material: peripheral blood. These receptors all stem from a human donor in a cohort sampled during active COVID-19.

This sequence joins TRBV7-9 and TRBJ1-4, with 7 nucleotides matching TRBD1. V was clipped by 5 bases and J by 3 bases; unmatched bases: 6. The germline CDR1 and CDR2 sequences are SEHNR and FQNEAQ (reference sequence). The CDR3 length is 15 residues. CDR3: CASSPTGLANEKLFF. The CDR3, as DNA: TGTGCCAGCAGCCCGACAGGGTTAGCTAATGAAAAACTGTTTTTT.

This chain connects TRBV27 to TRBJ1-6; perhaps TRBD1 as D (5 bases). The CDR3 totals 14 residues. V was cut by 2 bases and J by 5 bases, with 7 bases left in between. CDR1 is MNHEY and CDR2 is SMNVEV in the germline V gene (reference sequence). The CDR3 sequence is CASSLGRDNSPLHF. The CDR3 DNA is TGTGCCAGCAGTTTAGGCAGGGATAATTCACCCCTCCACTTT.

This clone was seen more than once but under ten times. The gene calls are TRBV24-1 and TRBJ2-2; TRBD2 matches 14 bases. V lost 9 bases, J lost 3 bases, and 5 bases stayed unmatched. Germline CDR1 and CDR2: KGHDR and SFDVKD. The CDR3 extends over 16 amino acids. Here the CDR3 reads CATGTSGRSDTGELFF. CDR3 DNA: TGTGCCACCGGGACTAGCGGGAGATCGGACACCGGGGAGCTGTTTTTT.

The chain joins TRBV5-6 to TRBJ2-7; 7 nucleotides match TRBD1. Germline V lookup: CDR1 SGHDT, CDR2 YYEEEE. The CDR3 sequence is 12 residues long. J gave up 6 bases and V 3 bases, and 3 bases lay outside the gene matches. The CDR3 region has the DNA TGTGCCAGCAGCTCGACAGGGTTCGAGCAGTACTTC. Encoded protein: CASSSTGFEQYF.

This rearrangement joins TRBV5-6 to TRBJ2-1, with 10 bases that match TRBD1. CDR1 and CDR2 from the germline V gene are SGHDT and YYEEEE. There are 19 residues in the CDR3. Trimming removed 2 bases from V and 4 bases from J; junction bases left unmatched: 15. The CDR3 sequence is CASSLQTIRDRGRYNEQFF. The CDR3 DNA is TGTGCCAGCAGCTTACAAACAATCAGGGACAGGGGACGTTACAATGAGCAGTTCTTC.

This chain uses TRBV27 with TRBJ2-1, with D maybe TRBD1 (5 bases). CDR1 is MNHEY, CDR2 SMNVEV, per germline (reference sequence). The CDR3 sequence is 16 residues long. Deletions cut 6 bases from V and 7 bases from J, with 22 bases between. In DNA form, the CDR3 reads TGTGCCAGCAGCCCCTTAATGACAGCCCTAAGGAATGAGCAGTTCTTC. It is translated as CASSPLMTALRNEQFF.

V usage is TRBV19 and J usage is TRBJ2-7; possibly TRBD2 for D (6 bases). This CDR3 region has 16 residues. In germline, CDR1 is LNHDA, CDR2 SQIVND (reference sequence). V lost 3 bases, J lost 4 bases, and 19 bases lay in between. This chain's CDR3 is CASSMGFKRRAYEQYF. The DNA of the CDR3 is TGTGCCAGTAGTATGGGGTTTAAGCGGAGGGCTTACGAGCAGTACTTC. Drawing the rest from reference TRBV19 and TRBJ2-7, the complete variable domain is DGGITQSPKYLFRKEGQNVTLSCEQNLNHDAMYWYRQDPGQGLRLIYYSQIVNDFQKGDIAEGYSVSREKKESFPLTVTSAQKNPTAFYLCASSMGFKRRAYEQYFGPGTRLTVT.

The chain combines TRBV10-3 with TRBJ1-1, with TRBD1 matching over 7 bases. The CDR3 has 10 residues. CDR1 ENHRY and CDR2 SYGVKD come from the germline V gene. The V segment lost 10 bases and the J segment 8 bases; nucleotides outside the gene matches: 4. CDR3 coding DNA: TGTGCCACCCGGGACAGAGAAGCTTTCTTT. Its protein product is CATRDREAFF.

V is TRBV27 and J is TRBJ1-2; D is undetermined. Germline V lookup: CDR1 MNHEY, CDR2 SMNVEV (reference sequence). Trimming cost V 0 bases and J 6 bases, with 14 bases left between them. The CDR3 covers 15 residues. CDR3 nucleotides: TGTGCCAGCAGTTTATCGTTCCTGGGTCAGGATGGCTACACCTTC. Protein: CASSLSFLGQDGYTF.

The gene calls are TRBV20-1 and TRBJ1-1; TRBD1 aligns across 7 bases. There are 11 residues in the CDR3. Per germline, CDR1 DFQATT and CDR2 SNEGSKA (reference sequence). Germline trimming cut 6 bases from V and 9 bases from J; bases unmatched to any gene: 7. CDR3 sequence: CSAQGGQQAFF. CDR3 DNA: TGCAGTGCGCAGGGGGGACAGCAAGCTTTCTTT.

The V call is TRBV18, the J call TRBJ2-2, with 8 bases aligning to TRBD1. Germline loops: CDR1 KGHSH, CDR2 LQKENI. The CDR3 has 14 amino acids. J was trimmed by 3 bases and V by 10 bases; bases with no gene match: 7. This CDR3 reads CATRGTGDTGELFF. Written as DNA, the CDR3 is TGTGCCACCCGTGGGACAGGAGACACCGGGGAGCTGTTTTTT. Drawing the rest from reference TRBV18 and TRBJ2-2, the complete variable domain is NAGVMQNPRHLVRRRGQEARLRCSPMKGHSHVYWYRQLPEEGLKFMVYLQKENIIDESGMPKERFSAEFPKEGPSILRIQQVVRGDSAAYFCATRGTGDTGELFFGEGSRLTVL.

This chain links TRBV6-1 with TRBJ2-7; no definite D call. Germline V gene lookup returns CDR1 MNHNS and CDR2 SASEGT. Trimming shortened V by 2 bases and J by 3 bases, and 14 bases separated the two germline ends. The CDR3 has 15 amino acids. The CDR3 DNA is TGTGCCAGCAGTGAACGGGTCAGTTATCGCTACGAGCAGTACTTC. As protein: CASSERVSYRYEQYF.

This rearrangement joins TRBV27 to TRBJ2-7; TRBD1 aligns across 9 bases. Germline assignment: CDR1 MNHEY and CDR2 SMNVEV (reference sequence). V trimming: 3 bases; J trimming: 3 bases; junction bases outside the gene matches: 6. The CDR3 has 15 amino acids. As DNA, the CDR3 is TGTGCCAGCAGTTTGGCCGGGACAGGGCTCTACGAGCAGTACTTC. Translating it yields CASSLAGTGLYEQYF.

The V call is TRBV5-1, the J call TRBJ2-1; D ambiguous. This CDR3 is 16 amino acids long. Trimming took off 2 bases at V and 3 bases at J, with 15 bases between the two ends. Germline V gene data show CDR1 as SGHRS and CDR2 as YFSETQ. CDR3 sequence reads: CASSLASLANYNEQFF. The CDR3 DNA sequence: TGCGCCAGCAGCTTAGCTTCCTTAGCTAACTACAATGAGCAGTTCTTC.

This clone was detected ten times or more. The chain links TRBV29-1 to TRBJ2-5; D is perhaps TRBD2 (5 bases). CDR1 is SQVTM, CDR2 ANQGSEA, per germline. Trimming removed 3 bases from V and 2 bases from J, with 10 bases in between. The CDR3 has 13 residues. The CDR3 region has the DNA TGCAGCGTTGACGCTAGCACTCAAGAGACCCAGTACTTC. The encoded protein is CSVDASTQETQYF.

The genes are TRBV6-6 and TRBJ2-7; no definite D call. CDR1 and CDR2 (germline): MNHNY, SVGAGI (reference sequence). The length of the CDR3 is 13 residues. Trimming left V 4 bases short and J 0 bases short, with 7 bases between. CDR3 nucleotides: TGTGCCAGCAGTTTTCCAGGCTCCTACGAGCAGTACTTC. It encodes CASSFPGSYEQYF.

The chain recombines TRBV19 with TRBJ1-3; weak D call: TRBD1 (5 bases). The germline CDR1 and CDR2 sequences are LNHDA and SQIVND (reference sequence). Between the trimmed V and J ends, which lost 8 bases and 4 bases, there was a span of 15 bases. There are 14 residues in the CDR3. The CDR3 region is CASGQGRSGNTIYF. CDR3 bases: TGTGCCAGTGGGCAGGGCAGGTCCGGAAACACCATATATTTT. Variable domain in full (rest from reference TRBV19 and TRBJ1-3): DGGITQSPKYLFRKEGQNVTLSCEQNLNHDAMYWYRQDPGQGLRLIYYSQIVNDFQKGDIAEGYSVSREKKESFPLTVTSAQKNPTAFYLCASGQGRSGNTIYFGEGSWLTVV.

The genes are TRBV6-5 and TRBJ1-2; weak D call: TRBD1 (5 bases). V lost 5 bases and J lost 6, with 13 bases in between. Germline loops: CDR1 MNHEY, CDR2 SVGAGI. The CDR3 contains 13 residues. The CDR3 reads CASSIDGGDGYTF. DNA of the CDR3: TGTGCCAGCAGTATCGACGGAGGGGATGGCTACACCTTC.

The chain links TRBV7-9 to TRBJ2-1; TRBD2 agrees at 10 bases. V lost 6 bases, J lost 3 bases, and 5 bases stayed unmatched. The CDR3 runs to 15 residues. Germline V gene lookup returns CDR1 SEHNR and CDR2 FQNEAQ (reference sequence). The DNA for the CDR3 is TGTGCCAGCAGGACCGGACTAGCGGACTACAATGAGCAGTTCTTC. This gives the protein CASRTGLADYNEQFF.

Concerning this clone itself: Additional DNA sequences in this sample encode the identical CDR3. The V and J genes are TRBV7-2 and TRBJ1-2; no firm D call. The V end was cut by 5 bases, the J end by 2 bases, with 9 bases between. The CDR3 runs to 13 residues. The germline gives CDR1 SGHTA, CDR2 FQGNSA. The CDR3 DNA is TGTGCCAGCAGCCCGACGGGGAACTATGGCTACACCTTC. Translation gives CASSPTGNYGYTF.

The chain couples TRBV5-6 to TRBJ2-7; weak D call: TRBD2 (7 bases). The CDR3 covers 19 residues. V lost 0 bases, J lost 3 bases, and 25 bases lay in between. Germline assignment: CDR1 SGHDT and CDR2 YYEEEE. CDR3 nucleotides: TGTGCCAGCAGCTTGGGCCGGGCCGGGGGGCTAGCTGAGCGCTACGAGCAGTACTTC. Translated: CASSLGRAGGLAERYEQYF. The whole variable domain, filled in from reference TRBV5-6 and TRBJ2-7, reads DAGVTQSPTHLIKTRGQQVTLRCSPKSGHDTVSWYQQALGQGPQFIFQYYEEEERQRGNFPDRFSGHQFPNYSSELNVNALLLGDSALYLCASSLGRAGGLAERYEQYFGPGTRLTVT.

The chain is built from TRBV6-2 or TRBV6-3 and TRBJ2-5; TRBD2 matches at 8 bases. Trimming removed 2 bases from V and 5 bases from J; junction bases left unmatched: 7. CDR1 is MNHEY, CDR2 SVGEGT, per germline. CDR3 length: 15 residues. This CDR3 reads CASSYGETSEETQYF. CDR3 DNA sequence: TGTGCCAGCAGTTACGGAGAGACTAGCGAGGAGACCCAGTACTTC.

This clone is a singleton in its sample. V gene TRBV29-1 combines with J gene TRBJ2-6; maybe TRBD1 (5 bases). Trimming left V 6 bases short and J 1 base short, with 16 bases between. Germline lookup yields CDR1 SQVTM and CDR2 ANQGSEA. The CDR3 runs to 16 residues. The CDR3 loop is CSVGAQDLSGANVLTF. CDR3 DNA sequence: TGCAGCGTAGGGGCGCAGGATTTGTCTGGGGCCAACGTCCTGACTTTC.

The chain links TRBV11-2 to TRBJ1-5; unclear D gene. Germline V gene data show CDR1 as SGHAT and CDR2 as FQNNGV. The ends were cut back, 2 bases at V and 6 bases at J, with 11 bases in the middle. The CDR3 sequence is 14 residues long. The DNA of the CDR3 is TGTGCCAGCAGCTTAAGCAGGTCAAGTCAGCCCCAGCATTTT. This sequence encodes CASSLSRSSQPQHF. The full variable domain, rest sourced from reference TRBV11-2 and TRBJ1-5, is EAGVAQSPRYKIIEKRQSVAFWCNPISGHATLYWYQQILGQGPKLLIQFQNNGVVDDSQLPKDRFSAERLKGVDSTLKIQPAKLEDSAVYLCASSLSRSSQPQHFGDGTRLSIL.

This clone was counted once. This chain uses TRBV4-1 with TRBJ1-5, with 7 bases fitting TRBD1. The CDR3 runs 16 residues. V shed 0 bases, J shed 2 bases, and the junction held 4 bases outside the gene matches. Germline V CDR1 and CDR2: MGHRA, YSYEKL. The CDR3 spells CASSQEGGFGNQPQHF. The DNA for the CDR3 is TGCGCCAGCAGCCAAGAAGGGGGCTTCGGCAATCAGCCCCAGCATTTT.

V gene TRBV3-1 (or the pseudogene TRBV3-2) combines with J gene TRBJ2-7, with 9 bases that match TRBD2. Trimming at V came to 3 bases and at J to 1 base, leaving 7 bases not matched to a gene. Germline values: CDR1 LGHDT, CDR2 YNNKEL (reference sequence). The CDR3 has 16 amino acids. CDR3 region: CASSHWARGGSYEQYF. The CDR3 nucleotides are TGTGCCAGCAGCCATTGGGCGCGGGGGGGGTCCTACGAGCAGTACTTC.